This entry concerns a single TCR beta chain. Its binding antigen is unknown. Base qualities are missing; no much larger clone stands one base away. Trimming removed 2 bases from V and 1 base from J; the gene matches leave 8 bases unexplained. CDR3 length: 18 amino acids, cysteine to phenylalanine. Only the CDR3 DNA stays, 54 bases, in frame from base 1. CDR1 and CDR2 are read off the germline V gene as SGHTA and FQGNSA. This sample stems from a study of cytomegalovirus exposure and HLA in healthy donors (dated by TCRdb to about 2017). With regard to the full study: According to an earlier analysis of several hundred of the donors, about 190 million T cells yielded over 90 million unique TCR beta sequences and about 280 Gb of sequence data. The study was designed to test whether signatures of past pathogen exposure could be identified by cataloging public T cell receptors. Using immunosequencing, the study profiled T cell repertoires from 500 to 800 subjects and related those repertoires to cytomegalovirus serostatus. Among roughly 400 genotyped donors of the cohort, an average of around 220,000 unique TCR beta nucleotide sequences was sequenced per donor, of which 15% to 20% were non-productive. A later genetic analysis used genome-wide SNP genotypes for about three fifths of the 666 donors, treating that subset as a discovery cohort. An earlier analysis of around 580 of the donors used high-throughput TCR beta sequencing to judge whether each TCR beta V gene segment behaved as functional or pseudogenic. Both class I and class II loci were covered by HLA typing, at four-digit resolution. Among the roughly 380 genotyped donors, around 81% belonged to the genetic ancestry cluster associated with self-reported Caucasian donors. An early release that covered 640 HLA-typed donors contained approximately 300 gigabases of sequencing data and around 80 million unique TCR sequences. To predict cytomegalovirus infection status, the study brought together high-throughput TCR immunosequencing, statistical association of individual TCRs with disease status, and machine learning. Five DR-DQ haplotypes were treated as single units for association and clustering because of strong linkage in the cohort. Donor age, sex, ethnicity and CMV serostatus were compiled together with the repertoire data. Rather than using new phenotypic data, the later analysis identified candidate immune exposures from TCR beta sequences and from how often those sequences occurred across donors. The number of donors typed differed by locus, with 629-630 for A, B, C, DRB1 and DQB1, more than 500 for DQA1, 600 to 610 for DPA1, and around 430 for DPB1. A separate validation cohort of 100 to 150 different subjects was used in addition to the roughly 620-subject first cohort. To study patterns of TCR occurrence, a later analysis re-analyzed previously published TCR beta repertoires from around 670 donors and added high-resolution HLA genotyping. Every discovery cohort repertoire had been produced on one sequencing platform.

Library method: the immunoSEQ multiplex PCR assay. A mixture of 60 forward primers for TCR Vbeta segments and 13 reverse primers for TCR Jbeta segments was used in the multiplex PCR. A multiplex PCR assay on genomic DNA amplified the CDR3 region of rearranged TCR beta genes. The Illumina HiSeq System was used to sequence the amplified TCR beta libraries as 87-base-pair reads. Regarding the original processing steps: Across the 500 to 750 repertoires, a later analysis counted some 81 million unique TCR beta chains, 9.5 million to 12 million of which were shared by at least two donors. To remove PCR and sequencing errors, raw reads were error-corrected and collapsed into unique sequences using a nearest-neighbor algorithm that merged closely related sequences. V, D and J gene segments were assigned by aligning CDR3 sequences to IMGT reference sequences. For a sequence to be retained, at least a six-nucleotide match to both a V gene segment and a J gene segment was required. Rearrangements were called productive when the CDR3 lacked stop codons and stayed in frame with V and J; all others were non-productive. Following IMGT convention, CDR3 was defined as the stretch from the second conserved V-encoded cysteine up to the conserved J-encoded phenylalanine. Sequences without an unambiguous match to a single V gene segment were excluded from the earlier analysis of a few hundred of the donors. In an earlier analysis of several hundred of the donors, V segments were called functional above 56.7% productive rearrangements and were called segregating when the between-donor standard deviation exceeded 5%. A statistical classification framework was built to diagnose cytomegalovirus status from the catalog of TCR beta chain sequences. V and J gene assignment, in a later analysis, came from comparing TCR nucleotide sequences with IMGT/GENE-DB human TR gene sequences. A later analysis assigned CDR3 sequences and most-parsimonious VDJ recombination scenarios with the TCRdist pipeline. In a later analysis, every TCR beta chain was defined by the combination of its CDR3 amino acid sequence and its V-gene family, and reads without a unique V-gene family were dropped. In a later analysis, 500 to 650 highly shared, low-generation-probability nucleotide sequences were removed to address suspected cross-contamination and a sequencing artifact. A later analysis calculated a clonal expansion index for each public chain from normalized within-repertoire ranks of inferred template counts. In a later analysis, generation probabilities were computed using a VDJ recombination model fitted to out-of-frame rearrangements, and the results were checked against IGoR. A later analysis scored TCR-TCR, TCR-HLA and TCR-CMV co-occurrence with hypergeometric tests, applying a repertoire-size bias correction to TCR pairs. To estimate false discovery rates, a later analysis permuted the HLA or CMV assignments 20 times. In a later analysis, co-occurring TCRs were grouped using DBSCAN, with TCRdist sequence similarity added in when clustering inside HLA-allele-positive subsets. For co-occurrence clustering, repertoires with fewer than 30,000 or more than 120,000 public chains were excluded, along with roughly 5 repertoires with anomalous nucleotide sharing. Not all clones reach the TCRdb copy of this immuneACCESS table, which keeps in-frame sequences only. Checked studies attribute under half of the gap to unresolved V genes and leave the rest unexplained. The V and J calls and clone size were taken over from that table, and D and trimming were inferred from the DNA. In all, the sample holds some 270,000 clones, and about 90% of those were seen once. Clones ranked in the top ten supply about 1.7% of the sample.

Study-level results and caveats: An earlier analysis of around 540 of the donors showed that most TCR beta V segments appeared in productive rearrangements either about 87% or about 30% of the time, which broadly matched IMGT annotations. According to a later analysis, parvovirus B19, influenza, CMV and Epstein-Barr virus appeared linked to several top co-occurrence clusters. In a later analysis, HLA-associated TCR beta chains showed more clonal expansion and lower generation probabilities than non-associated chains that were equally common. A further reported finding was that TCR beta sequences accurately predicted the HLA-A and HLA-B alleles for most subjects in the first cohort. The presence/absence analyses assumed that sequencing depth was roughly uniform across donors, and that assumption may not be true. This cohort had only TCR beta chains sequenced, and the lack of alpha or paired-chain data limited which features could be detected. Because the 87-base-pair reads could not distinguish some IMGT-functional V segments, including TRBV6-2 and TRBV6-3, those segments were excluded. Because HLA typing was missing for some donors at each locus, association tests included only the typed subset. Immune exposure information for the cohort was limited to CMV serostatus. In the study, 150 to 200 TCR beta chains were listed as associated with cytomegalovirus. The classifier was reported to diagnose cytomegalovirus status with high specificity and sensitivity in both the original and validation cohorts. A group of highly shared sequence variants was considered likely to be a technical artifact of the sequencing pipeline. According to the authors, the approach could potentially be generalized to other disease states and immunological phenotypes. Assigning TCR associations to individual alleles was difficult when HLA alleles, especially DR and DQ, strongly co-occurred. A few of the identified cytomegalovirus-associated TCR beta chains were confirmed in vitro to be specific for cytomegalovirus antigens. Across donors, most TCR sequences were observed very rarely, whereas some public TCRs were present in many individuals. Correlated functional status among segregating V segments might be attributable to linkage disequilibrium, but an unknown experimental factor could not be ruled out. In a later analysis, TCR association rates were found to vary across HLA loci, with the most associated TCRs seen for DRB1 alleles and the fewest for HLA-C alleles. In a later analysis, most CMV-associated TCR beta chains were found to appear HLA-restricted, with HLA associations seemingly driven largely by CMV exposure. In a later genetic analysis, fewer N-insertions in productive TCRs were reported among donors in an Asian-associated ancestry cluster than the roughly 640-donor mean. Specific HLA alleles were associated with 16,951 TCR beta sequences at a false discovery rate of 0.05 in a later analysis. Because counts were too low, some 17 rarely observed V segments, including chromosome 9 orphons, were left out of the earlier analysis of some 600 of the donors. V-gene and J-gene trimming of TCR beta chains was associated with a missense DCLRE1C variant in a later genetic analysis, and the association was replicated in an independent cohort.

The cohort was made up of roughly 670 healthy bone marrow donors. Cohort members were all nominally healthy when sampled, although unrecorded immune exposures were likely present. The donor was CMV seronegative and was included in the group of a few hundred seronegative cohort members. Every donor gave a peripheral blood sample, and the peripheral blood mononuclear cells from that sample were used for TCR beta sequencing. Genomic DNA was extracted from the blood cell samples with the Qiagen DNeasy Blood Extraction Kit. The sequence derives from a girl aged 2 to 9 in good health and CMV-seronegative. The chain is assembled from TRBV7-2 and TRBJ2-3, and 11 bases in between align with TRBD2. The sequencing sample was made of PBMCs. DNA sequence: TGTGCCAGCAGCTTAACTTTAGCGGGAGGGCGAGGCACAGATACGCAGTATTTT. Translation gives CASSLTLAGGRGTDTQYF. Where the CDR3 stops, the reference TRBV7-2 and TRBJ2-3 genes take over; the full variable domain is GAGVSQSPSNKVTEKGKDVELRCDPISGHTALYWYRQSLGQGLEFLIYFQGNSAPDKSGLPSDRFSAERTGGSVSTLTIQRTQQEDSAVYLCASSLTLAGGRGTDTQYFGPGTRLTVL.